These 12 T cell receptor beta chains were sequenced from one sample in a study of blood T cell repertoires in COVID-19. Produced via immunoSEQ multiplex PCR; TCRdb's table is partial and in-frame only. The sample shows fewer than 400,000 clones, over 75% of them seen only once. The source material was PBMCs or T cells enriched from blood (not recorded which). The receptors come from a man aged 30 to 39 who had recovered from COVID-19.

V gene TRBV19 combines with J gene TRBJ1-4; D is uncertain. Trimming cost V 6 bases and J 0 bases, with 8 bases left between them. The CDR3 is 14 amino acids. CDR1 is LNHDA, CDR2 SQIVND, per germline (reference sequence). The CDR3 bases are TGTGCCAGTAGCCAACAAACAACTAATGAAAAACTGTTTTTT. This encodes CASSQQTTNEKLFF.

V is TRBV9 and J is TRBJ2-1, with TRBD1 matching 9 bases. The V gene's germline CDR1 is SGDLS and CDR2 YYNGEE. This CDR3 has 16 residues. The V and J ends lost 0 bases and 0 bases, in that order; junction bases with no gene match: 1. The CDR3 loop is CASSVEGQGSYNEQFF. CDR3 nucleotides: TGTGCCAGCAGCGTAGAGGGACAGGGCTCCTACAATGAGCAGTTCTTC.

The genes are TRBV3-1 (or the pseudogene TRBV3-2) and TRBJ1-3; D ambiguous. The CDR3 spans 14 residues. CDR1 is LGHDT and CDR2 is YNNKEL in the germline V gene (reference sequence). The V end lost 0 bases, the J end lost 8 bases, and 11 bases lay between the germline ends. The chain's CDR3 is CASSQDPAADTIYF. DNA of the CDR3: TGTGCCAGCAGCCAAGATCCCGCCGCGGACACCATATATTTT.

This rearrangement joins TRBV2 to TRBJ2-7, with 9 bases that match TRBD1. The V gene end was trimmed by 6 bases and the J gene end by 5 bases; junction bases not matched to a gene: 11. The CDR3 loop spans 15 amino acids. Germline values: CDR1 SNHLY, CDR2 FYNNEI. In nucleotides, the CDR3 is TGTGCCAGCAGACTAGGGACAGGGAGTCTACACGAGCAGTACTTC. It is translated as CASRLGTGSLHEQYF.

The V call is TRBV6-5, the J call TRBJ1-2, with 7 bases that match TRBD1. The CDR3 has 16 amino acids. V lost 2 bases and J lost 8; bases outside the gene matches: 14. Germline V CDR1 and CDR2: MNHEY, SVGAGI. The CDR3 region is CASSYPTLTGVEGYTF. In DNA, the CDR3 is TGTGCCAGCAGTTACCCGACCCTTACAGGGGTGGAAGGCTACACCTTC.

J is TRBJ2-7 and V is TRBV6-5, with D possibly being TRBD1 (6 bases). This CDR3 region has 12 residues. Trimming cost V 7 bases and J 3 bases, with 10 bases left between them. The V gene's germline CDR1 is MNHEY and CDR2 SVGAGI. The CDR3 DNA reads TGTGCCAGCACTACGACAGGCTACGAGCAGTACTTC. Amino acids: CASTTTGYEQYF.

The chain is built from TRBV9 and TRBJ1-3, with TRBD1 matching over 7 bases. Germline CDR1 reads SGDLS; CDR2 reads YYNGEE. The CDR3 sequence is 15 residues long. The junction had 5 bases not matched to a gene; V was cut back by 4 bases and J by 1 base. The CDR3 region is CASSFTGESGNTIYF. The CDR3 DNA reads TGTGCCAGCAGCTTCACAGGGGAATCTGGAAACACCATATATTTT.

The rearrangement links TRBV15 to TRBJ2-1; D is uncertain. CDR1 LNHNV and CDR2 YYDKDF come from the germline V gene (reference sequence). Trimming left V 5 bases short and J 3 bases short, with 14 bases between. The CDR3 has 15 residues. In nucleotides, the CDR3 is TGTGCCACCAGCGGTGCCAGGATCCACTACAATGAGCAGTTCTTC. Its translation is CATSGARIHYNEQFF.

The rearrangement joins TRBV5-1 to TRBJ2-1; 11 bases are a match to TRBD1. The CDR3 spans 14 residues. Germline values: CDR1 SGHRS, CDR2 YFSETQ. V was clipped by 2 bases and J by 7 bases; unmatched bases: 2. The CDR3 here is CASSFRDRGNEQFF. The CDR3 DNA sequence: TGCGCCAGCAGCTTCCGGGACAGGGGGAATGAGCAGTTCTTC.

CDR3 sequence reads: CASSPPTGGQPQHF. In nucleotides, the CDR3 is TGTGCCAGCTCACCACCCACAGGGGGCCAGCCCCAGCATTTT. The J gene is TRBJ1-5, the V gene TRBV18; TRBD1 aligns across 9 bases. Germline CDR1 is KGHSH and CDR2 is LQKENI. This CDR3 region has 14 residues. V lost 0 bases to trimming and J lost 7 bases; unmatched junction nucleotides: 1.

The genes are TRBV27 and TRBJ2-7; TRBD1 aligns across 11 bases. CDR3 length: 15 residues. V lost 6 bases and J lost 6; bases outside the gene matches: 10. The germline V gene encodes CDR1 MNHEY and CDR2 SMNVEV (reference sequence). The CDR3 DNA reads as TGTGCCAGCAGCAACGGCCGGACAGGGGGCGGCGAGCAGTACTTC. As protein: CASSNGRTGGGEQYF.

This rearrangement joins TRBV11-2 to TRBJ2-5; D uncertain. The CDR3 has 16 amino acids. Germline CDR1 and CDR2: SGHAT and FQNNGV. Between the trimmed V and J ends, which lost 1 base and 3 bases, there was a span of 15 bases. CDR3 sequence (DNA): TGTGCCAGCAGCTTAGCCTTATTTAGCCTGAAAGAGACCCAGTACTTC. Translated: CASSLALFSLKETQYF.